These 13 T cell receptor beta chains were all obtained from the same sample, sequenced in a study of blood T cell dynamics during melanoma immunotherapy. Noted time point: pre-treatment baseline. Data came from immunoSEQ multiplex PCR; TCRdb stores just in-frame clones and leaves some out. The sample consists of about 14,000 clones, 65% to 90% of them appearing once. Sequencing was performed on blood, taken from a patient treated with checkpoint blockade. Source of these receptors: a human donor with melanoma.

The J gene is TRBJ2-7, the V gene TRBV6-1, with 10 bases that match TRBD1. V was clipped by 2 bases and J by 6 bases; unmatched bases: 4. CDR1 and CDR2 (germline): MNHNS, SASEGT. The CDR3 totals 14 residues. CDR3 loop: CASSEMTGGGEQYF. CDR3 nucleotides: TGTGCCAGCAGTGAAATGACAGGGGGCGGCGAGCAGTACTTC.

The J gene is TRBJ2-1, the V gene TRBV6-5; TRBD1 aligns across 11 bases. Germline CDR1 MNHEY, CDR2 SVGAGI. The CDR3 loop spans 15 amino acids. J gave up 6 bases and V 8 bases, and 9 bases lay outside the gene matches. The CDR3: CASAVSGTGGNEQFF. The CDR3 DNA follows: TGTGCCAGCGCAGTATCAGGGACAGGGGGCAATGAGCAGTTCTTC.

This clone was counted between two and nine times. J is TRBJ2-7 and V is TRBV2, with D perhaps TRBD1 or TRBD2 (5 bases each). The CDR3 extends over 14 amino acids. Trimming left V 5 bases short and J 3 bases short, with 14 bases between. Per germline, CDR1 SNHLY and CDR2 FYNNEI. Here the CDR3 reads CASSLAGPNYEQYF. The DNA of the CDR3 is TGTGCCAGCAGTCTAGCAGGGCCAAACTACGAGCAGTACTTC.

The rearrangement joins TRBV5-8 to TRBJ2-3; 7 nucleotides match TRBD1. The germline V gene encodes CDR1 SGHTS and CDR2 YDEGEE. The CDR3 is made up of 14 amino acids. Germline trimming cut 4 bases from V and 4 bases from J; bases unmatched to any gene: 6. Here the CDR3 reads CASSIRQGPDTQYF. CDR3 DNA: TGTGCCAGCAGCATTCGACAGGGCCCAGATACGCAGTATTTT.

The chain has TRBV19 and TRBJ2-3; D call uncertain. The CDR3 is made up of 10 amino acids. The germline CDR1 and CDR2 sequences are LNHDA and SQIVND (reference sequence). The V and J ends lost 9 bases and 2 bases respectively, with 3 bases between them. The CDR3 DNA sequence: TGTGCCAGGATCACAGATACGCAGTATTTT. Translated, it gives CARITDTQYF.

The chain recombines TRBV7-2 with TRBJ1-1; no definite D call. With 3 bases removed from V and 1 base from J, the gap between germline ends came to 6 bases. The germline gives CDR1 SGHTA, CDR2 FQGNSA. This CDR3 is built from 13 residues. The CDR3 DNA sequence: TGTGCCAGCAGCTTTTACGGGAACACTGAAGCTTTCTTT. Its translation is CASSFYGNTEAFF.

The CDR3 DNA reads as TGTGCCAGCAGCAAAGACGCAGGGCCTGGAAACACCATATATTTT. Translated, it gives CASSKDAGPGNTIYF. The chain carries TRBV7-9 and TRBJ1-3, with D maybe TRBD1 (5 bases). Looked up from germline, CDR1 is SEHNR and CDR2 is FQNEAQ (reference sequence). Trimming left V 5 bases short and J 2 bases short, with 13 bases between. This CDR3 spans 15 amino acids. The full variable domain, completed using reference TRBV7-9 and TRBJ1-3, is DTGVSQNPRHKITKRGQNVTFRCDPISEHNRLYWYRQTLGQGPEFLTYFQNEAQLEKSRLLSDRFSAERPKGSFSTLEIQRTEQGDSAMYLCASSKDAGPGNTIYFGEGSWLTVV.

The gene calls are TRBV5-1 and TRBJ1-1; 7 bases are a match to TRBD1. Germline CDR1 reads SGHRS; CDR2 reads YFSETQ. The CDR3 is made up of 16 amino acids. V was pared by 3 bases and J by 1 base, with 9 bases of the junction left unmatched. CDR3 loop: CASSSDPGTANTEAFF. In DNA form, the CDR3 reads TGCGCCAGCAGCTCCGACCCAGGGACAGCGAACACTGAAGCTTTCTTT.

The CDR3 here is CASSPTSGGPSYEQYF. CDR3 bases: TGTGCCAGCAGCCCTACTAGCGGGGGGCCCTCCTACGAGCAGTACTTC. The rearrangement links TRBV7-2 to TRBJ2-5, with 12 bases matching TRBD2. The end of the DNA aligns better with TRBJ2-7, so the J call may be wrong. This CDR3 has 16 residues. The germline V gene encodes CDR1 SGHTA and CDR2 FQGNSA.

This clone was seen once. The J gene is TRBJ1-6, the V gene TRBV5-6, with D perhaps matching TRBD1 (6 bases). With 5 bases removed from V and 13 bases from J, the gap between germline ends came to 25 bases. The germline CDR1 and CDR2 sequences are SGHDT and YYEEEE. The CDR3 totals 16 residues. The chain's CDR3 is CASRARGSPGILPLHF. The CDR3 bases are TGTGCCAGCAGGGCCAGGGGCTCCCCCGGCATCCTCCCCCTCCACTTT.

V and J are TRBV5-4 and TRBJ1-5, with a tentative D call TRBD1 (5 bases). The CDR3 totals 13 residues. CDR1 is SGHNT, CDR2 YYREEE, per germline (reference sequence). V lost 3 bases and J lost 7, with 11 bases in between. The CDR3 nucleotides are TGTGCCAGCAGCTGGGGCGGGGCACAGCCCCAGCATTTT. Translating it yields CASSWGGAQPQHF.

The V call is TRBV9, the J call TRBJ1-1; a weak D match, TRBD1 (5 bases). The V and J ends lost 2 bases and 4 bases respectively, with 12 bases between them. The CDR3 spans 14 residues. Germline assignment: CDR1 SGDLS and CDR2 YYNGEE. The CDR3 bases are TGTGCCAGCAGCGTTGACAGTGGTGGCACTGAAGCTTTCTTT. This gives the protein CASSVDSGGTEAFF.

By frequency in the sample, this clone is medium-sized. The chain joins TRBV5-1 to TRBJ2-2, with 8 bases lining up with TRBD1. Germline CDR1 SGHRS, CDR2 YFSETQ. The CDR3 totals 15 residues. The J segment lost 2 bases and the V segment lost 2 bases, leaving 2 bases of the junction unmatched. This CDR3 reads CASSLDRGNTGELFF. The CDR3 bases are TGCGCCAGCAGCTTAGACAGGGGAAACACCGGGGAGCTGTTTTTT. The full variable domain, in which reference TRBV5-1 and TRBJ2-2 provide the parts outside the CDR3, is KAGVTQTPRYLIKTRGQQVTLSCSPISGHRSVSWYQQTPGQGLQFLFEYFSETQRNKGNFPGRFSGRQFSNSRSEMNVSTLELGDSALYLCASSLDRGNTGELFFGEGSRLTVL.